The 10 T cell receptor beta chains in this list originate from one sample, sequenced in a study of T-cell memory formation after mild COVID-19. TCRdb re-derived calls from the 5' RACE reads in MiXCR, one entry per CDR3 protein. The sample lists roughly 600,000 distinct CDR3 sequences, roughly 18% occurring once. The source material was PBMCs or a T cell subset sorted from them (not recorded which). Receptors originate from an adult woman who had mild COVID-19 (a few samples of this study predate the infection). Cell type and time point are not known.

This sequence joins TRBV9 and TRBJ2-5; D may be TRBD2 (5 bases). This CDR3 is built from 15 residues. The germline V gene encodes CDR1 SGDLS and CDR2 YYNGEE. V dropped 8 bases and J dropped 2 bases, with 19 bases sitting between them. The CDR3 loop reads CARHPGRVEQETQYF. The CDR3 region has the DNA TGTGCCAGACACCCCGGGCGGGTAGAACAAGAGACCCAGTACTTC.

The J gene is TRBJ1-1, the V gene TRBV5-1; 8 bases match TRBD1. Per the germline V gene, CDR1 is SGHRS and CDR2 is YFSETQ. The J segment lost 0 bases and the V segment lost 0 bases, leaving 13 bases of the junction unmatched. CDR3 length: 19 amino acids. In DNA, the CDR3 is TGCGCCAGCAGCTTGGCCCGGGGGGGGCAGGGGGCTATGAACACTGAAGCTTTCTTT. Protein: CASSLARGGQGAMNTEAFF.

The chain joins TRBV6-5 to TRBJ1-5, with 8 bases aligning to TRBD1. V was pared by 8 bases and J by 7 bases, with 7 bases of the junction left unmatched. CDR1 and CDR2 (germline): MNHEY, SVGAGI. The length of the CDR3 is 13 residues. In DNA, the CDR3 is TGTGCCAGCCAGGACAGGGAGGGACAGCCCCAGCATTTT. Protein product: CASQDREGQPQHF.

CDR3 sequence reads: CASSIARPGANVLTF. DNA of the CDR3: TGTGCCAGTAGTATAGCTAGGCCCGGGGCCAACGTCCTGACTTTC. V is TRBV19 and J is TRBJ2-6; no definite D call. CDR1 LNHDA and CDR2 SQIVND come from the germline V gene (reference sequence). V lost 1 base and J 4 bases, leaving 8 bases between the germline ends. CDR3 length: 15 amino acids. The variable domain in full, with the rest retrieved from reference TRBV19 and TRBJ2-6, is DGGITQSPKYLFRKEGQNVTLSCEQNLNHDAMYWYRQDPGQGLRLIYYSQIVNDFQKGDIAEGYSVSREKKESFPLTVTSAQKNPTAFYLCASSIARPGANVLTFGAGSRLTVL.

In its sample, this clonotype was seen a few times. The V and J genes are TRBV29-1 and TRBJ2-2; D is uncertain. The germline gives CDR1 SQVTM, CDR2 ANQGSEA. The V and J ends lost 4 bases and 7 bases respectively, with 22 bases between them. The CDR3 consists of 16 residues. The CDR3 DNA sequence: TGCAGCGTTGTTGGGCAGTCTCGTAGAAAGGACGGGGAGCTGTTTTTT. It specifies CSVVGQSRRKDGELFF.

This rearrangement joins TRBV12-3 or TRBV12-4 to TRBJ2-7, with 12 bases matching TRBD1. The junction had 4 bases not matched to a gene; V was cut back by 4 bases and J by 6 bases. The CDR3 consists of 14 residues. In nucleotides, the CDR3 is TGTGCCAGCAGTTATGGGACAGGGGGCGTCGAGCAGTACTTC. Its protein is CASSYGTGGVEQYF.

This clonotype was observed a handful of times. V usage is TRBV4-3 and J usage is TRBJ2-1, with D possibly TRBD2 on 5 matching bases. V lost 2 bases and J 9 bases, leaving 17 bases between the germline ends. The CDR3 contains 15 residues. CDR1 is LGHNA, CDR2 YSLEER, per germline. The CDR3 DNA sequence: TGCGCCAGCAGCCAAAGTGGAGCGGCAAGGGCTGAGCAGTTCTTC. Translating gives CASSQSGAARAEQFF.

This clonotype was seen only a few times. V gene TRBV12-3 or TRBV12-4 combines with J gene TRBJ1-4; maybe TRBD1 (5 bases). The CDR3 is 15 residues long. V shed 5 bases and J shed 8 bases, with 18 bases lying between them. The CDR3 DNA reads as TGTGCCAGCAGTCCCAGTGGGTCCCAGGGCGAAAAACTGTTTTTT. It yields the protein CASSPSGSQGEKLFF.

This clonotype was observed a handful of times. This chain uses TRBV20-1 with TRBJ1-2, with 8 bases fitting TRBD1. The CDR3 is 14 amino acids. The germline V gene has CDR1 DFQATT and CDR2 SNEGSKA (reference sequence). Trimming took 7 bases from V and 2 from J; bases not matched to a gene: 9. The CDR3 loop is CSVGSRGPNYGYTF. CDR3 bases: TGCAGTGTCGGATCCAGGGGGCCCAACTATGGCTACACCTTC.

The chain combines TRBV24-1 with TRBJ2-2, with TRBD2 identical over 7 bases. The trim removed 2 bases at V and 1 base at J, leaving 6 bases unmatched. The germline gives CDR1 KGHDR, CDR2 SFDVKD. The length of the CDR3 is 17 residues. CDR3 loop: CATSDSGGSGNTGELFF. The DNA for the CDR3 is TGTGCCACCAGTGATTCGGGAGGTAGCGGGAACACCGGGGAGCTGTTTTTT.